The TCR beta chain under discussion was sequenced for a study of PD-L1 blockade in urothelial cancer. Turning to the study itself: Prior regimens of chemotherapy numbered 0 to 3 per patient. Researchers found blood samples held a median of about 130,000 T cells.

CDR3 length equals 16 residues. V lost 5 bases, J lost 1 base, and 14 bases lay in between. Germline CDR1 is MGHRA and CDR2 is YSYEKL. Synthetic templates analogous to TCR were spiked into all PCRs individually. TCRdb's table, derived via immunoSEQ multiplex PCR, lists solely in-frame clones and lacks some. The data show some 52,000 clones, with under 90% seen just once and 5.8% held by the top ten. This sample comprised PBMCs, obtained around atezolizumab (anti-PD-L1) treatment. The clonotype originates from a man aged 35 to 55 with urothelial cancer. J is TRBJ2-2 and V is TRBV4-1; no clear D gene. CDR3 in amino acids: CASSVRSALNTGELFF. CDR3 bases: TGCGCCAGCAGCGTAAGATCAGCGTTGAACACCGGGGAGCTGTTTTTT.